The 24 T cell receptor beta chains in this list originate from one sample, sequenced in a study of tissue T cells after allogeneic stem cell transplantation. Libraries were prepared by immunoSEQ multiplex PCR; TCRdb keeps only in-frame clonotypes and omits some of them. This table holds more than 9,500 clones, about three fifths found once. Sequenced here: tissue from the jejunum, sampled at autopsy. These receptors all stem from a woman aged 18 to 55 with breast cancer.

This rearrangement joins TRBV3-1 (or the pseudogene TRBV3-2) to TRBJ1-2; D remains ambiguous. This CDR3 has 14 residues. V dropped 3 bases and J dropped 5 bases, with 13 bases sitting between them. The germline gives CDR1 LGHDT, CDR2 YNNKEL (reference sequence). This CDR3 is CASSQQQSFYGYTF. The CDR3 bases are TGTGCCAGCAGCCAGCAGCAGTCGTTTTATGGCTACACCTTC.

The rearrangement links TRBV5-1 to TRBJ2-1; D is unclear. Germline values: CDR1 SGHRS, CDR2 YFSETQ. V was clipped by 0 bases and J by 8 bases, with 12 bases between them. The CDR3 has 14 residues. CDR3 amino acids: CASSLVVGLDEQFF. DNA of the CDR3: TGCGCCAGCAGCTTGGTCGTGGGTTTGGATGAGCAGTTCTTC.

The V gene is TRBV5-4, the J gene TRBJ2-3; no clear D gene. The CDR3 consists of 14 residues. V lost 3 bases to trimming and J lost 0 bases, with 8 bases between them. CDR1 SGHNT and CDR2 YYREEE come from the germline V gene (reference sequence). Written as DNA, the CDR3 is TGTGCCAGCAGCTCCTACGTAAGCACAGATACGCAGTATTTT. Translation gives CASSSYVSTDTQYF.

This rearrangement joins TRBV5-1 to TRBJ2-7; D is perhaps TRBD2 (6 bases). The CDR3 runs to 15 residues. V was trimmed by 5 bases and J by 5 bases, leaving 20 bases between them. The germline V gene encodes CDR1 SGHRS and CDR2 YFSETQ. DNA for the CDR3: TGCGCCAGCAGATTGCTTTTGGCACCTAGCGACGAGCAGTACTTC. It specifies CASRLLLAPSDEQYF.

This clone showed up just a few times. The CDR3 is CASSDRDRVQETQYF. CDR3 nucleotides: TGTGCCAGCAGCGACCGGGACAGGGTCCAAGAGACCCAGTACTTC. This chain joins TRBV7-2 and TRBJ2-5; TRBD1 aligns across 9 bases. Germline loops: CDR1 SGHTA, CDR2 FQGNSA. This CDR3 contains 15 residues. J lost 1 base, V lost 5 bases, and 5 bases had no gene match. The variable domain in full, completed from reference TRBV7-2 and TRBJ2-5, reads GAGVSQSPSNKVTEKGKDVELRCDPISGHTALYWYRQSLGQGLEFLIYFQGNSAPDKSGLPSDRFSAERTGGSVSTLTIQRTQQEDSAVYLCASSDRDRVQETQYFGPGTRLLVL.

The CDR3 here is CASSFEWVSEAFF. The CDR3 nucleotides read TGTGCCAGCAGCTTTGAGTGGGTTTCTGAAGCTTTCTTT. The chain recombines TRBV11-2 with TRBJ1-1, with D hard to call. Per the germline V gene, CDR1 is SGHAT and CDR2 is FQNNGV. This CDR3 has 13 amino acids. The germline V and J ends were trimmed by 3 bases and 6 bases, with 11 bases remaining between them.

This clone appeared a few times. The genes are TRBV27 and TRBJ1-6; maybe TRBD1 (6 bases). This CDR3 has 12 amino acids. The V end was cut by 5 bases, the J end by 10 bases, with 9 bases between. Germline V lookup: CDR1 MNHEY, CDR2 SMNVEV (reference sequence). The CDR3 sequence is CASSRGRSPLHF. The CDR3 nucleotides read TGTGCCAGCAGTCGGGGGCGGTCACCCCTCCACTTT.

The gene calls are TRBV18 and TRBJ1-6; D is ambiguous. CDR3 length: 13 residues. CDR1 KGHSH and CDR2 LQKENI come from the germline V gene. V gave up 6 bases and J gave up 9 bases, with 12 bases separating them. The CDR3 region is CASSPGPFSPLHF. The CDR3 region has the DNA TGTGCCAGCTCCCCGGGCCCCTTTTCACCCCTCCACTTT.

Comment on this clone: At the DNA level, this CDR3 is encoded by other sequences in the same sample as well. The chain has TRBV11-2 and TRBJ2-3; no clear D. This CDR3 comprises 13 residues. V was clipped by 3 bases and J by 2 bases, with 6 bases between them. The germline V gene has CDR1 SGHAT and CDR2 FQNNGV. In DNA form, the CDR3 reads TGTGCCAGCAGCTTGGAGCACACAGATACGCAGTATTTT. Its translation is CASSLEHTDTQYF. Complete variable domain (other parts from reference TRBV11-2 and TRBJ2-3): EAGVAQSPRYKIIEKRQSVAFWCNPISGHATLYWYQQILGQGPKLLIQFQNNGVVDDSQLPKDRFSAERLKGVDSTLKIQPAKLEDSAVYLCASSLEHTDTQYFGPGTRLTVL.

Relative to its sample, this clone is medium-sized. This chain links TRBV10-3 with TRBJ2-3; D unresolved. This CDR3 region has 14 residues. The germline V gene encodes CDR1 ENHRY and CDR2 SYGVKD. V was trimmed by 3 bases and J by 1 base, leaving 8 bases between them. CDR3 nucleotides: TGTGCCATCAGTGAAGGGATCGGCACAGATACGCAGTATTTT. Its translation: CAISEGIGTDTQYF.

The V and J genes are TRBV11-2 and TRBJ2-3, with TRBD1 matching 7 bases. CDR1 is SGHAT and CDR2 is FQNNGV in the germline V gene. With V trimmed by 5 bases and J by 11 bases, 7 bases remained unmatched. This CDR3 spans 12 amino acids. The CDR3 coding sequence is TGTGCCAGCAGCCCCGAGGGGACAGAGCAGTATTTT. It is translated as CASSPEGTEQYF.

The chain has TRBV7-3 and TRBJ1-2, with D hard to call. Trimming shortened V by 4 bases and J by 0 bases, and 12 bases separated the two germline ends. CDR1 is SGHTA, CDR2 FQGTGA, per germline. CDR3 length: 15 residues. The DNA for the CDR3 is TGTGCCAGCAGCTACCGAAAGTATTCTAACTATGGCTACACCTTC. This codes for CASSYRKYSNYGYTF.

The gene calls are TRBV5-4 and TRBJ2-5; 7 bases agree with TRBD1. The CDR3 length is 15 residues. CDR1 is SGHNT and CDR2 is YYREEE in the germline V gene (reference sequence). V trimming: 3 bases; J trimming: 5 bases; junction bases outside the gene matches: 10. CDR3 in DNA: TGTGCCAGCAGCTGGCGACAGGGCTTGGGGGAGACCCAGTACTTC. Translation: CASSWRQGLGETQYF.

V usage is TRBV25-1 and J usage is TRBJ1-4; 8 nucleotides line up with TRBD1. The CDR3 spans 18 residues. The V segment lost 1 base and the J segment 8 bases; nucleotides outside the gene matches: 15. Per the germline V gene, CDR1 is MGHDK and CDR2 is SYGVNS. This CDR3 reads CASSELILATGVREKLFF. The CDR3 DNA reads as TGTGCCAGCAGTGAATTAATTTTGGCGACAGGGGTGCGGGAAAAACTGTTTTTT.

The chain carries TRBV11-2 and TRBJ2-3; D is undetermined. The CDR3 contains 15 residues. CDR1 SGHAT and CDR2 FQNNGV come from the germline V gene. Trimming took 0 bases from V and 6 from J, leaving 13 bases between them. The CDR3 region has the DNA TGTGCCAGCAGCTTAGATCGGCCCTTACGGGATACGCAGTATTTT. It encodes CASSLDRPLRDTQYF. The full variable domain, in which reference TRBV11-2 and TRBJ2-3 provide the parts outside the CDR3, is EAGVAQSPRYKIIEKRQSVAFWCNPISGHATLYWYQQILGQGPKLLIQFQNNGVVDDSQLPKDRFSAERLKGVDSTLKIQPAKLEDSAVYLCASSLDRPLRDTQYFGPGTRLTVL.

This rearrangement joins TRBV28 to TRBJ2-7, with TRBD1 matching 11 bases. The V and J ends lost 10 bases and 4 bases, in that order; junction bases with no gene match: 6. Per the germline V gene, CDR1 is MDHEN and CDR2 is SYDVKM. The CDR3 has 13 amino acids. The CDR3 reads CATWTGGAYEQYF. In DNA, the CDR3 is TGTGCCACGTGGACAGGGGGCGCGTACGAGCAGTACTTC.

CDR3 residues: CASSPLTGPGTQYF. The CDR3 DNA follows: TGTGCCAGCAGCCCTCTCACGGGGCCTGGGACCCAGTACTTC. The chain combines TRBV11-2 with TRBJ2-5; D possibly uses TRBD1 or TRBD2 (5 bases each). In germline, CDR1 is SGHAT, CDR2 FQNNGV. The CDR3 runs to 14 residues. The germline V and J ends were trimmed by 5 bases and 7 bases, with 17 bases remaining between them.

The V gene is TRBV18, the J gene TRBJ2-1; D remains ambiguous. Per germline, CDR1 KGHSH and CDR2 LQKENI. Trimming removed 6 bases from V and 6 bases from J, with 15 bases in between. The CDR3 consists of 14 residues. The CDR3 DNA reads as TGTGCCAGCTCCCCTTCGGTGTCGGCCAATGAGCAGTTCTTC. Translated: CASSPSVSANEQFF. Complete variable domain (other parts from reference TRBV18 and TRBJ2-1): NAGVMQNPRHLVRRRGQEARLRCSPMKGHSHVYWYRQLPEEGLKFMVYLQKENIIDESGMPKERFSAEFPKEGPSILRIQQVVRGDSAAYFCASSPSVSANEQFFGPGTRLTVL.

The chain uses TRBV2 and TRBJ2-4, with D perhaps TRBD2 (6 bases). Germline CDR1 SNHLY, CDR2 FYNNEI. V was shortened by 6 bases and J by 9 bases, with 18 bases between the two germline ends. This CDR3 has 14 residues. CDR3 amino acids: CASRGAGGWPIQYF. For the CDR3, the DNA is TGTGCCAGCAGAGGAGCGGGTGGGTGGCCCATTCAGTACTTC.

In the case of this clone: Within the sample, other DNA sequences also encode this same CDR3. This chain uses TRBV28 with TRBJ1-4; a possible D gene is TRBD1 (5 bases). In germline, CDR1 is MDHEN, CDR2 SYDVKM. Trimming cost V 3 bases and J 8 bases, with 10 bases left between them. The length of the CDR3 is 13 residues. CDR3 residues: CASSLGGAEKLFF. The CDR3 nucleotides are TGTGCCAGCAGTTTGGGTGGGGCGGAAAAACTGTTTTTT.

Only one count was recorded for this clone. This chain uses TRBV5-1 with TRBJ2-1; 9 bases agree with TRBD1. J gave up 5 bases and V 4 bases, and 13 bases lay outside the gene matches. The CDR3 has 17 amino acids. Germline CDR1 and CDR2: SGHRS and YFSETQ. CDR3 protein: CASSLNPPGQGHNEQFF. The CDR3 DNA sequence: TGCGCCAGCAGCCTGAACCCCCCGGGACAGGGCCACAATGAGCAGTTCTTC.

The CDR3 bases are TGTGCCAGCAGCTGGGACCGGGAGACCCAGTACTTC. The encoded protein is CASSWDRETQYF. V usage is TRBV7-2 and J usage is TRBJ2-5; D tentatively reads TRBD1 or TRBD2 (5 bases each). Germline CDR1 SGHTA, CDR2 FQGNSA. The V gene lost 4 bases and the J gene lost 5 bases, with 8 bases spanning the gap. The CDR3 has 12 amino acids.

This clone was observed a few times. The chain couples TRBV11-3 to TRBJ1-6; the match to TRBD1 covers 7 bases. Trimming removed 10 bases from V and 9 bases from J; junction bases left unmatched: 6. Germline V gene lookup returns CDR1 SGHNT and CDR2 YENEEA. This CDR3 contains 12 residues. The chain's CDR3 is CANRGGGSPLHF. The CDR3 DNA reads as TGTGCCAACAGGGGAGGGGGTTCACCCCTCCACTTT.

As for this clone: Distinct nucleotide sequences in the sample also encode this CDR3. This rearrangement joins TRBV19 to TRBJ2-1; D remains unclear. Germline CDR1 and CDR2: LNHDA and SQIVND (reference sequence). The CDR3 has 13 residues. V shed 6 bases and J shed 5 bases, with 11 bases lying between them. The CDR3 region has the DNA TGTGCCAGTAGCATATCCCCCCACAATGAGCAGTTCTTC. Translated, it gives CASSISPHNEQFF.